Below are 10 T cell receptor beta chains sequenced from a single sample in a study of T cell repertoires in cytomegalovirus infection. These TCRs' antigens remain unknown. TCRdb re-analysed the reads in MiXCR, keeping a single row per CDR3 protein. The sample gives about 830,000 distinct CDR3 sequences, 32% of which show up once; roughly 12% is in the top ten. The material sequenced was cultured CD8+ T cells from PBMCs, taken from culture after CMV antigen stimulation. The receptor source for this set is a human donor in good health (CMV status not recorded). Some clones in this sample may be carry-over from other donors' samples.

This clonotype has at least ten counts. This chain connects TRBV7-2 to TRBJ1-2, with TRBD1 matching 9 bases. CDR3 length equals 15 residues. Germline values: CDR1 SGHTA, CDR2 FQGNSA. V shed 5 bases, J shed 8 bases, and the junction held 12 bases outside the gene matches. In DNA, the CDR3 is TGTGCCAGCAGCACCCGACAGGGGGTGGTTTGGGGCTACACCTTC. Encoded protein: CASSTRQGVVWGYTF. The complete variable domain, with remaining parts taken from reference TRBV7-2 and TRBJ1-2, reads GAGVSQSPSNKVTEKGKDVELRCDPISGHTALYWYRQSLGQGLEFLIYFQGNSAPDKSGLPSDRFSAERTGGSVSTLTIQRTQQEDSAVYLCASSTRQGVVWGYTFGSGTRLTVV.

The chain has TRBV7-9 and TRBJ1-5; D gene uncertain. Trimming stripped 1 base from V and 6 bases from J, with 13 bases between. This CDR3 comprises 15 residues. The germline gives CDR1 SEHNR, CDR2 FQNEAQ (reference sequence). CDR3 region: CASSLEVGVSQPQHF. The CDR3 bases are TGTGCCAGCAGCTTAGAGGTCGGGGTTTCTCAGCCCCAGCATTTT.

This clonotype was observed many times. V gene TRBV7-9 combines with J gene TRBJ2-4, with D possibly TRBD2 on 5 matching bases. Germline V gene lookup returns CDR1 SEHNR and CDR2 FQNEAQ (reference sequence). This CDR3 is built from 17 residues. The V end was cut by 0 bases, the J end by 4 bases, with 16 bases between. The CDR3 loop is CASSLASDGKIKNIQYF. As DNA, the CDR3 is TGTGCCAGCAGCTTAGCCTCGGACGGGAAAATAAAAAACATTCAGTACTTC.

This clonotype turned up a few times. The chain links TRBV7-8 to TRBJ2-5, with D unresolved. V was pared by 2 bases and J by 3 bases, with 10 bases between. The CDR3 runs to 14 residues. Germline V gene data show CDR1 as SGHVS and CDR2 as FQNEAQ. CDR3 DNA: TGTGCCAGCAGCTTACCCGAGCTCGAAGAGACCCAGTACTTC. Translated, it gives CASSLPELEETQYF.

V and J are TRBV20-1 and TRBJ1-2; D possibly corresponds to TRBD1 (5 bases). The CDR3 has 12 amino acids. The V gene lost 5 bases and the J gene lost 5 bases, with 12 bases spanning the gap. Per the germline V gene, CDR1 is DFQATT and CDR2 is SNEGSKA (reference sequence). The CDR3 region has the DNA TGCAGTGCTGGGCTACAGGAATATGGCTACACCTTC. It translates to CSAGLQEYGYTF.

The V and J genes are TRBV19 and TRBJ1-5, with D unclear. Germline CDR1 LNHDA, CDR2 SQIVND (reference sequence). The ends were cut back, 5 bases at V and 8 bases at J, with 16 bases in the middle. The CDR3 sequence is 14 residues long. In DNA, the CDR3 is TGTGCCAGTAGTCATTATGGGGAGATCGAGCCCCAGCATTTT. Translation: CASSHYGEIEPQHF.

This clonotype was seen many times. The rearrangement links TRBV7-2 to TRBJ1-1, with 8 bases fitting TRBD1. The J segment lost 0 bases and the V segment lost 4 bases, leaving 13 bases of the junction unmatched. The CDR3 is 18 amino acids. Germline CDR1 reads SGHTA; CDR2 reads FQGNSA. The DNA of the CDR3 is TGTGCCAGCAGCTCTCCGATCGGGACAGGCGACATGAACACTGAAGCTTTCTTT. Its translation is CASSSPIGTGDMNTEAFF.

The gene calls are TRBV6-5 and TRBJ2-2, with D perhaps TRBD2 (5 bases). Germline CDR1 is MNHEY and CDR2 is SVGAGI. The germline V and J ends were trimmed by 0 bases and 1 base, with 12 bases remaining between them. This CDR3 is built from 17 residues. The chain's CDR3 is CASSYSERAGNTGELFF. CDR3 bases: TGTGCCAGCAGTTACTCGGAACGGGCGGGGAACACCGGGGAGCTGTTTTTT.

In this sample, this clonotype turned up a few times. V is TRBV6-2 or TRBV6-3 and J is TRBJ1-5, with 7 bases matching TRBD1. Germline V gives CDR1 MNHEY, CDR2 SVGEGT. J lost 7 bases, V lost 6 bases, and 18 bases had no gene match. The CDR3 has 17 residues. CDR3 sequence: CASSSLYRGAGGQPQHF. The CDR3, as DNA: TGTGCCAGCAGCTCCTTATATCGGGGGGCAGGGGGGCAGCCCCAGCATTTT.

This clonotype was picked up a small number of times. The chain employs TRBV20-1 and TRBJ2-1; perhaps TRBD2 as D (6 bases). Germline CDR1 is DFQATT and CDR2 is SNEGSKA (reference sequence). CDR3 size: 14 residues. The V gene lost 3 bases and the J gene lost 4 bases, with 13 bases spanning the gap. The CDR3 spells CSASPRGLYNEQFF. CDR3 coding DNA: TGCAGTGCTAGTCCCCGGGGGTTGTACAATGAGCAGTTCTTC.